This TCR beta chain emerged from a study of HIV-infected patients and healthy controls (dated by TCRdb to between 2013 and 2015). General notes on the study: The question the study tested was whether immune perturbation and reconstitution could be captured by deep TCR repertoire sequencing of small blood samples from HIV patients. Broad study findings and their caveats: In the samples, alpha-beta chain pairing was left undetermined. In size-matched repertoire data, the apparent post-therapy recovery of the Gini index in HIV-infected patients was not replicated. During therapy, HIV-associated CDR3s significantly decreased in frequency, while CMV-associated CDR3s did not change significantly, though most became more frequent. Using whole blood restricted sequencing depth and prevented separating the dynamics of distinct T-cell subpopulations. Oligoclonality may be reflected in the significantly higher mean Gini indices of HIV-infected repertoires compared with controls. Significantly different mean usage between HIV-infected patients and controls was observed for eight alpha and eight beta V genes. Alpha-chain CDR3s from MAIT cells occurred at high frequency in healthy controls but were severely depleted in HIV+ repertoires. HLA typing of donors was not performed in the study. A major limit on how widely the findings apply, in the view of the authors, was that only sixteen HIV-infected individuals were processed. More CDR3s were shared between individuals among healthy controls than among HIV+ patients, as measured by Jaccard index and by the count of highly shared sequences. Comparisons were complicated by unequal numbers of distinct sequences between patients and controls, and rare events from HIV-infected data were overweighted by size-matching. The observed differences in diversity could not be explained by the slight differences in age and sex profiles between the study cohorts. Healthy control repertoires showed roughly threefold more distinct CDR3s and higher Shannon diversity than untreated HIV+ repertoires.

Since whole blood was used without any cell fractionation, the repertoire reflected all peripheral T cells in unsorted form. As controls, more than 8 uninfected healthy donors were sampled, and four of those donors gave samples twice, about 3 months apart. For RNA extraction, around 2.5 ml of peripheral blood was drawn into Tempus tubes. The TURBO-DNase kit was used to remove leftover genomic DNA, and GLOBINclear was used to deplete globin mRNA. The table lists this clonotype with many counts. Its antigen target is currently unknown. It has no much larger one-base neighbor in the sample; base qualities were not kept. The CDR3 has 15 amino acids, counting the end cysteine and phenylalanine. Only the CDR3 portion is preserved as DNA: 45 bases, with reading frame beginning at the first base. V loses 6 bases at its end and J loses 2 bases; junction bases beyond the gene matches: 4. For CDR1 and CDR2, the germline V gene lists MNHNS and SASEGT.

Reverse transcription of approximately 540 ng RNA was performed with SuperScript III using primers directed against the alpha and beta constant regions. Separate alpha and beta chain libraries were generated by chain-specific third strand synthesis with multiplexing indices. To avoid primer bias, the protocol used one single primer pair to amplify every rearrangement within a chain, and the protocol also attached molecular barcodes to each cDNA molecule. T4 RNA Ligase 1 joined purified cDNA to a 5' RACE adapter that carried a random hexamer and the SP2 sequencing primer site. With slow temperature ramps used to favor optimal annealing, second strand synthesis was primed from the SP2 site with Phusion polymerase. Joined together, two random hexamer sequences that had both been added before amplification formed the 12-nucleotide barcode of each molecule. A brief initial PCR introduced P5 and P7 adapter elements together with a second index, and a roughly 25-cycle amplification PCR using P5s and P7 primers was subsequently performed. A total of around 27 PCR cycles were applied to the libraries, which were quantified on a Qubit, sized on a Bioanalyzer, and diluted to about 3.7 nM. The normalized libraries were sequenced on an Illumina MiSeq using 2 x 250 paired-end kits. MinElute columns were the means by which the reverse transcription reactions were cleaned up, and the reactions were eluted into approximately 10 ul Tris-Cl. The adapter ligations were run for 23 hours at 16 degrees C, and AMPure XP beads at a 1:1 ratio were afterwards used to clean them. For the original study's pipeline: Demultiplexed FASTQ files were processed with a modified Decombinator that output V, J, insert and barcode information. Sequences sharing a barcode but differing from the dominant sequence were discarded as errors, and barcodes clustered at Levenshtein distance 3 were counted to estimate original cDNA molecules. The R packages ineq, vegan, igraph and RCytoscape were used for downstream analyses, with IMGT nomenclature and CDR3 definitions applied. V gene usage was computed over distinct sequences, each TCR counted once to avoid skew from clonal expansion. Within a donor, similarity networks joined unique CDR3 amino acid sequences in every case where two of them were separated by a single Levenshtein edit. In the repertoires, a search was made for a compiled set of published HIV-specific CDR3s (more than 85 alpha, several hundred beta) and CMV-specific CDR3s (around 13 alpha, some 250 beta). Random subsampling to size-matched repertoires showed patients' decreased diversity was not caused by their lower sequence numbers. Using fastp at Q25 and MiXCR, TCRdb reprocessed the public reads and kept productive beta chains. Every CDR3 protein is listed once, alongside the most common genes and DNA of its rows. TCRdb's processing, not the authors' own work, is the source of the V and J calls. The sample data list 10,000 to 15,000 distinct CDR3 sequences, and 11% of these were observed just once. The leading ten clones occupy about 6.3% of the sample.

Recombination linked TRBV6-1 to TRBJ2-5; TRBD2 agrees with 12 junctional bases. The sample taken for sequencing was blood. This receptor was identified in an adult in good health. The CDR3 region reads CASRRLAGVQETQYF. The nucleotide sequence is TGTGCCAGCAGGCGACTAGCGGGGGTGCAAGAGACCCAGTACTTC.